The 23 T cell receptor beta chains presented below share a single source sample, sequenced in a study of spatial heterogeneity in lung cancer. In TCRdb, the 5' RACE reads were re-called with MiXCR into one record per CDR3 protein. The data hold 25,000 or so distinct CDR3 sequences, with approximately 4.6% observed a single time. Time point defined: sample taken at primary tumor resection. The material was PBMCs, obtained at surgery. These receptors originate from a male donor with early-stage non-small cell lung cancer.

In this sample, this clonotype turned up many times. V is TRBV24-1 and J is TRBJ2-4; 7 nucleotides match TRBD1. The CDR3 totals 15 residues. V shed 1 base and J 3 bases; nucleotides not matched to a gene: 2. Germline V CDR1 and CDR2: KGHDR, SFDVKD. The CDR3 spells CATSDFRDSKNIQYF. Written as DNA, the CDR3 is TGTGCCACCAGTGATTTCCGGGACAGCAAAAACATTCAGTACTTC.

Ten or more counts support this clonotype. This chain joins TRBV7-9 and TRBJ2-7; D is ambiguous. CDR1 and CDR2 from the germline V gene are SEHNR and FQNEAQ (reference sequence). The CDR3 has 12 residues. V lost 5 bases and J 2 bases, leaving 7 bases between the germline ends. The CDR3 protein is CASSLRTYEQYF. The CDR3 bases are TGTGCCAGCAGCCTCCGTACCTACGAGCAGTACTTC.

This clonotype was picked up many times. The rearrangement joins TRBV5-1 to TRBJ2-7; 8 bases are a match to TRBD1. The CDR3 contains 15 residues. V shed 2 bases and J 2 bases; nucleotides not matched to a gene: 6. Germline loops: CDR1 SGHRS, CDR2 YFSETQ. The CDR3 reads CASSFNQGATYEQYF. The CDR3 coding sequence is TGCGCCAGCAGCTTCAACCAGGGGGCAACCTACGAGCAGTACTTC. The full variable domain, completed using reference TRBV5-1 and TRBJ2-7, is KAGVTQTPRYLIKTRGQQVTLSCSPISGHRSVSWYQQTPGQGLQFLFEYFSETQRNKGNFPGRFSGRQFSNSRSEMNVSTLELGDSALYLCASSFNQGATYEQYFGPGTRLTVT.

The sample holds many counts of this clonotype. The chain links TRBV27 to TRBJ2-3; D is perhaps TRBD1 (6 bases). V lost 6 bases, J lost 3 bases, and 19 bases lay in between. The V gene's germline CDR1 is MNHEY and CDR2 SMNVEV (reference sequence). The CDR3 is made up of 16 amino acids. The CDR3 DNA reads as TGTGCCAGCAGCCTGGGTATAAGGGGGAGAACAGATACGCAGTATTTT. This encodes CASSLGIRGRTDTQYF.

This clonotype was seen at least ten times. V usage is TRBV10-1 and J usage is TRBJ2-7, with TRBD2 matching over 13 bases. The CDR3 runs to 15 residues. Trimming took 3 bases from V and 5 from J; bases not matched to a gene: 4. Germline V gene data show CDR1 as WNHNN and CDR2 as SYGVQD (reference sequence). DNA of the CDR3: TGCGCCAGCAGTGATGTTACTAGCGGGAGGGACGAGCAGTACTTC. Translated: CASSDVTSGRDEQYF.

The sample holds many counts of this clonotype. J is TRBJ1-4 and V is TRBV28; D may be TRBD1 (5 bases). Trimming took 4 bases from V and 0 from J, leaving 21 bases between them. The CDR3 length is 19 residues. Germline CDR1 MDHEN, CDR2 SYDVKM. The CDR3: CASSSGEFTGAATNEKLFF. The CDR3 DNA reads TGTGCCAGCAGTTCTGGGGAATTCACAGGAGCAGCAACTAATGAAAAACTGTTTTTT.

This clonotype was seen repeatedly, ten times or more. J is TRBJ1-3 and V is TRBV6-5, with unresolved D. Germline V lookup: CDR1 MNHEY, CDR2 SVGAGI. The V end lost 6 bases, the J end lost 0 bases, and 12 bases lay between the germline ends. The CDR3 spans 15 residues. The chain's CDR3 is CASSRDTDSGNTIYF. The CDR3 DNA is TGTGCCAGCAGCCGAGACACCGACTCTGGAAACACCATATATTTT.

This clonotype has a count of ten or more. This chain joins TRBV5-5 and TRBJ1-2, with a possible D match to TRBD1 (6 bases). The length of the CDR3 is 13 residues. Trimming pared 4 bases from V and 3 bases from J, leaving 10 bases between. Germline CDR1 is SGHKS and CDR2 is YYEKEE (reference sequence). The CDR3 DNA reads TGTGCCAGCAGCCTGGACAGCTACTATGGCTACACCTTC. This translates into CASSLDSYYGYTF.

There are many counts of this clonotype. The chain carries TRBV28 and TRBJ2-5, with D maybe TRBD1 (6 bases). This CDR3 has 15 residues. V lost 7 bases and J lost 3, with 18 bases in between. The germline V gene has CDR1 MDHEN and CDR2 SYDVKM. CDR3 sequence: CASTLGTSGKETQYF. The CDR3 nucleotides read TGTGCCAGCACCCTCGGGACATCCGGAAAAGAGACCCAGTACTTC.

Many counts were recorded for this clonotype. The chain is built from TRBV28 and TRBJ2-2; D may be TRBD1 (5 bases). The CDR3 is 15 amino acids. In germline, CDR1 is MDHEN, CDR2 SYDVKM. V shed 2 bases and J shed 3 bases, with 10 bases lying between them. The CDR3 region has the DNA TGTGCCAGCAGTTTAGATCAGGGCTACACCGGGGAGCTGTTTTTT. This sequence encodes CASSLDQGYTGELFF.

This clonotype was found many times. Its ends do not fully match the called genes, so a read error is possible. The CDR3 spells CSARAVGTQGGNQLQHF. The CDR3, as DNA: TGCAGTGCTAGAGCCGTTGGGACCCAGGGGGGCAATCAGCTCCAGCATTTT. The chain combines TRBV20-1 with TRBJ1-5, with TRBD1 identical over 7 bases. The CDR3 has 17 amino acids. CDR1 DFQATT and CDR2 SNEGSKA come from the germline V gene (reference sequence).

This clonotype was observed at least ten times. The chain links TRBV28 to TRBJ1-2; 8 bases align to TRBD1. Trimming at V came to 8 bases and at J to 7 bases, leaving 15 bases not matched to a gene. Germline V gives CDR1 MDHEN, CDR2 SYDVKM. This CDR3 has 15 residues. Written as DNA, the CDR3 is TGTGCCAGCGGACAGGGTGGAGATTCTCGTCCTGGCTACACCTTC. Its protein is CASGQGGDSRPGYTF.

Ten or more counts support this clonotype. The chain has TRBV7-9 and TRBJ1-1; D remains ambiguous. The CDR3 loop spans 11 amino acids. The V gene's germline CDR1 is SEHNR and CDR2 FQNEAQ (reference sequence). Trimming took 4 bases from V and 3 from J, leaving 3 bases between them. CDR3 DNA: TGTGCCAGCAGCTCTTACACTGAAGCTTTCTTT. The encoded protein is CASSSYTEAFF.

This clonotype counts as medium-sized. This sequence joins TRBV4-1 and TRBJ2-7; D is undetermined. Trimming left V 2 bases short and J 6 bases short, with 14 bases between. The germline V gene encodes CDR1 MGHRA and CDR2 YSYEKL. The CDR3 loop spans 14 amino acids. The CDR3 sequence is CASSQRTQSGEQYF. CDR3 coding DNA: TGCGCCAGCAGCCAAAGGACCCAGTCGGGCGAGCAGTACTTC.

In this sample, this clonotype turned up a few times. The rearrangement joins TRBV3-1 to TRBJ1-3, with D possibly being TRBD1 (5 bases). This CDR3 has 15 amino acids. Germline CDR1 and CDR2: LGHDT and YNNKEL (reference sequence). V was clipped by 4 bases and J by 2 bases, with 12 bases between them. The DNA for the CDR3 is TGTGCCAGCAGCCGGGCGACGGGGGCTGGAAACACCATATATTTT. This translates into CASSRATGAGNTIYF. Combining the CDR3 with reference TRBV3-1 and TRBJ1-3 gives the whole variable domain DTAVSQTPKYLVTQMGNDKSIKCEQNLGHDTMYWYKQDSKKFLKIMFSYNNKELIINETVPNRFSPKSPDKAHLNLHINSLELGDSAVYFCASSRATGAGNTIYFGEGSWLTVV.

In its sample, this clonotype was seen many times. J is TRBJ1-2 and V is TRBV12-3 or TRBV12-4; D is possibly TRBD1 (6 bases). The length of the CDR3 is 15 residues. V lost 7 bases and J 4 bases, leaving 19 bases between the germline ends. The CDR3 DNA sequence: TGTGCCAGCACATTCGAGACAGGCCTTTCCTATGGCTACACCTTC. It is translated as CASTFETGLSYGYTF.

This clonotype occurred many times. The chain employs TRBV28 and TRBJ1-2; possible D gene TRBD1, 6 bases. The CDR3 spans 16 residues. Germline CDR1 is MDHEN and CDR2 is SYDVKM. Trimming stripped 5 bases from V and 4 bases from J, with 20 bases between. CDR3 region: CASSISSSGASYGYTF. In nucleotides, the CDR3 is TGTGCCAGCAGTATATCATCGTCGGGGGCAAGCTATGGCTACACCTTC.

The chain links TRBV7-3 to TRBJ2-4, with D hard to call. The germline V gene encodes CDR1 SGHTA and CDR2 FQGTGA. Trimming took off 0 bases at V and 2 bases at J, with 8 bases between the two ends. The CDR3 consists of 15 residues. The DNA of the CDR3 is TGTGCCAGCAGCTTAACCCCAGGCCCCAAAAACATTCAGTACTTC. Protein product: CASSLTPGPKNIQYF.

This clonotype was seen repeatedly, ten times or more. V and J are TRBV11-2 and TRBJ2-5; 13 bases line up with TRBD2. The CDR3 has 18 amino acids. The trim removed 4 bases at V and 4 bases at J, leaving 12 bases unmatched. Germline-derived CDR1 and CDR2 are SGHAT and FQNNGV. The CDR3 spells CASSSRGTSGAWGETQYF. CDR3 in DNA: TGTGCCAGCAGCTCCCGGGGGACTAGCGGGGCCTGGGGAGAGACCCAGTACTTC.

The sample holds many counts of this clonotype. The chain combines TRBV28 with TRBJ1-1, with D possibly matching TRBD1 (6 bases). Germline assignment: CDR1 MDHEN and CDR2 SYDVKM. The CDR3 runs 13 residues. The V and J ends lost 3 bases and 10 bases respectively, with 15 bases between them. The CDR3 bases are TGTGCCAGCAGTTTGTCCACAGGGTCGGGAGCTTTCTTT. It encodes CASSLSTGSGAFF.

In this sample, this clonotype turned up many times. The chain is built from TRBV19 and TRBJ1-6; D unresolved. V was trimmed by 9 bases and J by 6 bases, leaving 12 bases between them. This CDR3 contains 13 residues. Germline V gene sequence: CDR1 LNHDA, CDR2 SQIVND (reference sequence). DNA of the CDR3: TGTGCCAGCTCACCGGGAGGTAATTCACCCCTCCACTTT. Its translation: CASSPGGNSPLHF.

This clonotype was counted many times. The chain recombines TRBV5-1 with TRBJ2-3; no clear D. This CDR3 spans 13 amino acids. The V end was cut by 0 bases, the J end by 1 base, with 3 bases between. CDR1 is SGHRS, CDR2 YFSETQ, per germline. The CDR3 DNA follows: TGCGCCAGCAGCTTGGAAGGCACAGATACGCAGTATTTT. Translation: CASSLEGTDTQYF. The full variable domain, its missing parts supplied by reference TRBV5-1 and TRBJ2-3, is KAGVTQTPRYLIKTRGQQVTLSCSPISGHRSVSWYQQTPGQGLQFLFEYFSETQRNKGNFPGRFSGRQFSNSRSEMNVSTLELGDSALYLCASSLEGTDTQYFGPGTRLTVL.

This clonotype was counted ten times or more. J is TRBJ1-6 and V is TRBV5-4, with a tentative D call TRBD1 (5 bases). The V end was cut by 4 bases, the J end by 8 bases, with 16 bases between. The CDR3 totals 15 residues. The germline V gene has CDR1 SGHNT and CDR2 YYREEE (reference sequence). The CDR3, as DNA: TGTGCCAGCAGCCCCGGGGGGGGATTTGATTCACCCCTCCACTTT. Residues: CASSPGGGFDSPLHF.